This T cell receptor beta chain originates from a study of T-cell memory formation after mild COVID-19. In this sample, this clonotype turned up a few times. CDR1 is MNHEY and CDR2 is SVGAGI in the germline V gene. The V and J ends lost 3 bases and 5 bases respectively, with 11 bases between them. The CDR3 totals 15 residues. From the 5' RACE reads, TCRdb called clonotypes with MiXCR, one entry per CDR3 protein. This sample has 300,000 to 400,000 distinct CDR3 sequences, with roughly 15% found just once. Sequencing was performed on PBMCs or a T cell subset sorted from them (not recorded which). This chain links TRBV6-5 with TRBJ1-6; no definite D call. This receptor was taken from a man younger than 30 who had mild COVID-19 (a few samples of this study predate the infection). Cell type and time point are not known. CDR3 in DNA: TGTGCCAGCAGTTATTACGGAACGCATAATTCACCCCTCCACTTT. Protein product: CASSYYGTHNSPLHF.